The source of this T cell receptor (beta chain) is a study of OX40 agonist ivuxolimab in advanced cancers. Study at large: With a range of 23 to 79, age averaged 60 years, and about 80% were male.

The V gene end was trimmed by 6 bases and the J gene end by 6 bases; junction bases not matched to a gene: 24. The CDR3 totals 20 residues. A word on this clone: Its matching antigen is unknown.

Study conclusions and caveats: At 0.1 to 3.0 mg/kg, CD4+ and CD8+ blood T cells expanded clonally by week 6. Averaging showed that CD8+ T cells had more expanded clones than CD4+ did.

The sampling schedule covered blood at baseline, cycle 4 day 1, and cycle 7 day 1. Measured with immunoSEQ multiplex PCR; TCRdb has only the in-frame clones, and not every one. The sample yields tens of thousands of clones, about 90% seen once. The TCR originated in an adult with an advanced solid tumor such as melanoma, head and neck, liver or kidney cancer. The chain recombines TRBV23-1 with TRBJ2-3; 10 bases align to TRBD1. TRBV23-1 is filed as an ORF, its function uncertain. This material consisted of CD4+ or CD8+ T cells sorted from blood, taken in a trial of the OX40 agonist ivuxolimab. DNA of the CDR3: TGCGCCAGCAGCTCTGGACAGGGGGTCCTTCGGGTAGCTGGAGACGATACGCAGTATTTT. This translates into CASSSGQGVLRVAGDDTQYF.